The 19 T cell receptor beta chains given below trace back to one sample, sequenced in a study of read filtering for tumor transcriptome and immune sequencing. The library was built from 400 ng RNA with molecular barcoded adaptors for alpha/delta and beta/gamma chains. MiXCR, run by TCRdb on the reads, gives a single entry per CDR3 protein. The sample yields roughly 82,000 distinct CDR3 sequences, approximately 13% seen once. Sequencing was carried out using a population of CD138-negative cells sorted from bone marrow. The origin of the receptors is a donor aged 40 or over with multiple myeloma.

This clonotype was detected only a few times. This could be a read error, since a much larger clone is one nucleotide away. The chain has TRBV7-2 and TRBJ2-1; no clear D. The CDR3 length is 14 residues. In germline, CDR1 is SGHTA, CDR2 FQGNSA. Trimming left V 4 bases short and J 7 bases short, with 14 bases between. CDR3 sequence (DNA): TGTGCCAGCAGCTCCCGCCTTTCCAGGAATGAGCAGTTCTTC. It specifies CASSSRLSRNEQFF. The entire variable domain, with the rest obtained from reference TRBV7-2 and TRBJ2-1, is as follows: GAGVSQSPSNKVTEKGKDVELRCDPISGHTALYWYRQSLGQGLEFLIYFQGNSAPDKSGLPSDRFSAERTGGSVSTLTIQRTQQEDSAVYLCASSSRLSRNEQFFGPGTRLTVL.

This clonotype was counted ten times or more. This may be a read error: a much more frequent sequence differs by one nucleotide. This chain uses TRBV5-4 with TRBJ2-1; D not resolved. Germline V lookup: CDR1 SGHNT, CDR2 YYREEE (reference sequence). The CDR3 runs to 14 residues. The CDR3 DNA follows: TGTGCCAGCAGCCCAGACTCTACCTACAAGGAGCAGTTCTTC. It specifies CASSPDSTYKEQFF.

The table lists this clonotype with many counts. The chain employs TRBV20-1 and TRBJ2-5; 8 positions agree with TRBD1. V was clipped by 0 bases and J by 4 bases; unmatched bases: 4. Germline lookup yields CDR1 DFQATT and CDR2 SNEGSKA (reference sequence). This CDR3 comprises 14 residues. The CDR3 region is CSARDQGAGETQYF. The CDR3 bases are TGCAGTGCTAGAGATCAGGGGGCGGGAGAGACCCAGTACTTC.

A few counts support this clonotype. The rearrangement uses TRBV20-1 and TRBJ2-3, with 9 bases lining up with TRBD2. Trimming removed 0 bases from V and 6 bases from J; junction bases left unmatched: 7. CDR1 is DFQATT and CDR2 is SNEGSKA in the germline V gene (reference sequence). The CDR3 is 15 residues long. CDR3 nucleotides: TGCAGTGCTAGAGATCTAGCGGGACGCCATGATACGCAGTATTTT. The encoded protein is CSARDLAGRHDTQYF.

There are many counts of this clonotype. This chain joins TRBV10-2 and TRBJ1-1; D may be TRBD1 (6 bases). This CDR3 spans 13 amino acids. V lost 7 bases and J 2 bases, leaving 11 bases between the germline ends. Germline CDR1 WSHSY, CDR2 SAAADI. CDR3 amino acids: CASMGTINTEAFF. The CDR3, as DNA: TGCGCCAGCATGGGGACAATTAACACTGAAGCTTTCTTT.

The CDR3 nucleotides read TGCAGCGTCGGAGGACAGGCGGCAACCTACGAGCAGTACTTC. Translation: CSVGGQAATYEQYF. V is TRBV29-1 and J is TRBJ2-7, with TRBD1 matching over 7 bases. The V gene's germline CDR1 is SQVTM and CDR2 ANQGSEA. The CDR3 covers 14 residues. Germline trimming cut 6 bases from V and 2 bases from J; bases unmatched to any gene: 10.

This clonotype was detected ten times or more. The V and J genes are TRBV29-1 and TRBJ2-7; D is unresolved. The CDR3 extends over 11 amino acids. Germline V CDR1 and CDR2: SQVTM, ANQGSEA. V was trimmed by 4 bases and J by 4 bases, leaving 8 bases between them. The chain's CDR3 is CSVGGEYEQYF. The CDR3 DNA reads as TGCAGCGTTGGAGGCGAGTACGAGCAGTACTTC.

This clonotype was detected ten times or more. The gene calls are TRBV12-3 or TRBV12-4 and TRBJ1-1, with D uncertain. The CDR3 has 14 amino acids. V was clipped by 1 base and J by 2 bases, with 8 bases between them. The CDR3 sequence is CASSLVLGNTEAFF. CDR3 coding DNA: TGTGCCAGCAGTTTAGTTCTGGGTAACACTGAAGCTTTCTTT.

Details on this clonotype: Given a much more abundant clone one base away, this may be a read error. CDR3: CASSLAGGVGKTQYF. DNA for the CDR3: TGCGCCAGCAGTTTAGCGGGAGGGGTGGGAAAGACCCAGTACTTC. This chain uses TRBV10-2 with TRBJ2-5; TRBD2 agrees at 11 bases. Germline CDR1 and CDR2: WSHSY and SAAADI. The CDR3 has 15 residues. The V and J ends lost 5 bases and 6 bases, in that order; junction bases with no gene match: 8.

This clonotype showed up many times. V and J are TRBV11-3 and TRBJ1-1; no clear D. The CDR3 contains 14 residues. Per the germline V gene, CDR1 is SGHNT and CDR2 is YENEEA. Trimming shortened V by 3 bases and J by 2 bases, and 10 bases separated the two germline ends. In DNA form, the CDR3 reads TGTGCCAGCAGCTTGTCAGGAGGCAACACTGAAGCTTTCTTT. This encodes CASSLSGGNTEAFF.

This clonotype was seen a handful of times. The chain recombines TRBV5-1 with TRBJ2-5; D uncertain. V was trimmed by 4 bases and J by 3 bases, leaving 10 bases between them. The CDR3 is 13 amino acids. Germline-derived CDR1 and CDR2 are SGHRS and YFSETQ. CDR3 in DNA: TGCGCCAGCAGCCAAAAGATGGAAGAGACCCAGTACTTC. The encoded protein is CASSQKMEETQYF.

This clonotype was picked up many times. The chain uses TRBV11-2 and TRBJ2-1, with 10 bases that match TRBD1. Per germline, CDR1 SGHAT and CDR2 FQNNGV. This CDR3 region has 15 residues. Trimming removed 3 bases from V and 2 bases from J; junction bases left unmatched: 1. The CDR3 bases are TGTGCCAGCAGCTTGGGACAGGGGACCTACAATGAGCAGTTCTTC. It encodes CASSLGQGTYNEQFF.

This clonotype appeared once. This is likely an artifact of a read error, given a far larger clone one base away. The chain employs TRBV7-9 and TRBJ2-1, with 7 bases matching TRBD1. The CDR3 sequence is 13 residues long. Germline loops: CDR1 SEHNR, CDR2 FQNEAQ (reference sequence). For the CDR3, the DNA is TGTGCCGGCAGCTTGTCAGGGGGCAATGAGCAGTTCTTC. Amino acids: CAGSLSGGNEQFF.

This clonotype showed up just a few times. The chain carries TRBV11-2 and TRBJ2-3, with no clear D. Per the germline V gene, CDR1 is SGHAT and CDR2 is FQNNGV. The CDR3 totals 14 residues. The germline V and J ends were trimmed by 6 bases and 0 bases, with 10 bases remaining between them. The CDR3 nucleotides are TGTGCCAGCAGTACTATGATAAGCACAGATACGCAGTATTTT. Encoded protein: CASSTMISTDTQYF.

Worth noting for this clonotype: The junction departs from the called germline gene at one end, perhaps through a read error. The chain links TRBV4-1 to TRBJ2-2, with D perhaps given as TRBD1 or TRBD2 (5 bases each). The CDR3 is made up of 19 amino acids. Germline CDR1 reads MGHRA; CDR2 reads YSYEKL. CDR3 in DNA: TGCGCCAGCAGCCGGCAAGGACCGTCGGGGTCAGGGAACACCGGGGAGCGGTTGTTT. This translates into CASSRQGPSGSGNTGERLF.

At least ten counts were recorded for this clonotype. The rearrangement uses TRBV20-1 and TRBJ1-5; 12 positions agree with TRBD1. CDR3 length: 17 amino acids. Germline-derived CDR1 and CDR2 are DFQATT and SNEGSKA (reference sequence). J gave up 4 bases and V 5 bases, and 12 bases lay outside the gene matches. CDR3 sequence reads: CSAGTGGASLWNQPQHF. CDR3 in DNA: TGCAGTGCTGGGACAGGGGGCGCGTCCCTATGGAATCAGCCCCAGCATTTT.

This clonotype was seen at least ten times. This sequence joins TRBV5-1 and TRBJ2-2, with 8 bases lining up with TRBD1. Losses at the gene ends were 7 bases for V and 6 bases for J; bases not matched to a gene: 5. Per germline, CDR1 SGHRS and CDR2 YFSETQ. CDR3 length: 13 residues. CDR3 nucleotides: TGCGCCAGCGGACAGGGAAATGCCGGGGAGCTGTTTTTT. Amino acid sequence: CASGQGNAGELFF.

The CDR3 nucleotides are TGCAGTGCTAGAGATTGGGGGGGGACTAATGAAAAACTGTTTTTT. The encoded protein is CSARDWGGTNEKLFF. The J gene is TRBJ1-4, the V gene TRBV20-1; possible D gene TRBD1, 5 bases. This CDR3 contains 15 residues. With 0 bases removed from V and 2 bases from J, the gap between germline ends came to 10 bases. Germline CDR1 reads DFQATT; CDR2 reads SNEGSKA (reference sequence).

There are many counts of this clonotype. CDR3 nucleotide sequence: TGCGCCAGCAGCTGGGGTGAGGAGAACACTGAAGCTTTCTTT. Its translation: CASSWGEENTEAFF. This sequence joins TRBV5-1 and TRBJ1-1; no reliable D call. Trimming left V 3 bases short and J 1 base short, with 10 bases between. The CDR3 runs 14 residues. The germline gives CDR1 SGHRS, CDR2 YFSETQ.